A selection of T cell receptor beta chains follows, all from one sample in a study of tumor-infiltrating lymphocytes in primary liver carcinoma. TCRdb re-called the multiplex PCR reads with MiXCR, one entry per CDR3 protein. This table has fewer than 90,000 distinct CDR3 sequences, 72% appearing once. Sequenced material: liver tumor tissue from sampling region 1. The source is a man in his forties or fifties with primary liver carcinoma and hepatitis B virus infection. Each CDR3 is given with its conserved first and last residue. A D gene is named only where the DNA matches it firmly. Clone sizes are given selectively: once, few, many, or a class where the clone is expanded.

V gene,clone size,J gene,D gene,CDR3 protein,CDR3 DNA
TRBV4-1,NA,TRBJ2-7,NA,CASSPRRGGSYEQYF,TGCGCCAGCAGTCCCCGGAGAGGGGGCTCCTACGAGCAGTACTTC
TRBV4-2,many,TRBJ2-3,NA,CASSHDGLADTQYF,TGTGCCAGCAGCCACGATGGATTGGCAGATACGCAGTATTTT
TRBV30,many,TRBJ2-1,TRBD2,CAWSVGTSGNYEQFF,TGTGCCTGGAGTGTAGGGACTAGCGGGAACTATGAGCAGTTCTTC
TRBV29-1,NA,TRBJ2-3,NA,CSVEEGNTDTQYF,TGTAGCGTTGAAGAGGGCAACACAGATACGCAGTATTTT
TRBV11-2,NA,TRBJ2-7,TRBD2,CTSNLSVGLAGGWYEQYF,TGTACCAGCAACTTATCCGTTGGACTAGCCGGAGGGTGGTACGAGCAGTACTTC
TRBV28,NA,TRBJ2-7,TRBD2,CVSNGGGSYEQYF,TGTGTCAGCAACGGTGGCGGGAGTTACGAGCAATACTTC
TRBV11-2,NA,TRBJ2-2,NA,CVSSSRPTGELFF,TGTGTCAGCAGCTCTCGACCCACGGGGGAGTTGTTTTTT
TRBV7-2,NA,TRBJ1-2,NA,CASSFGGEYYGYTF,TGTGCCAGCAGCTTCGGGGGCGAGTACTATGGCTACACCTTC
TRBV6-6,once,TRBJ1-1,NA,CASRRRENTESFF,TGTGCCAGTAGACGACGGGAGAACACTGAATCCTTCTTT
TRBV12-3/TRBV12-4,many,TRBJ2-3,NA,CASKKVLSTDTQYF,TGTGCCAGCAAAAAGGTTCTGAGCACAGATACGCAGTATTTT
TRBV4-2,NA,TRBJ2-7,TRBD2,CASSQDNPPGGERYF,TGTGCCAGCAGCCAAGATAACCCCCCGGGGGGAGAGCGGTACTTT
TRBV4-1,many,TRBJ2-5,NA,CASSQDPPGNSLTSNRETQYF,TGCGCCAGCAGCCAGGACCCCCCGGGAAATAGTCTCACCTCCAACCGGGAGACCCAGTACTTC
TRBV28,NA,TRBJ2-2,NA,CASSWGAGTRELFF,TGTGCCAGCAGTTGGGGGGCGGGCACCCGGGAGCTGTTTTTT
TRBV29-1,NA,TRBJ2-5,TRBD2,CSTGLARGRGETQYF,TGCAGCACAGGACTAGCGAGAGGACGGGGTGAGACCCAGTACTTC
TRBV11-2,once,TRBJ2-5,NA,CATRSRDSVHQETQYF,TGTGCCACCAGATCCCGGGACTCGGTCCACCAGGAGACCCAGTACTTC
TRBV29-1,once,TRBJ2-5,NA,CSVGASRGRETQYF,TGTAGCGTTGGGGCCTCACGGGGACGAGAGACCCAGTACTTC
TRBV4-1,once,TRBJ2-1,TRBD2,CASSHVGTSGYNEQFF,TGCGCCAGTAGCCATGTCGGGACTAGCGGGTACAATGAGCAGTTCTTC
TRBV4-2,NA,TRBJ1-3,NA,CASNQDHFSSSENTIYF,TGTGCCAGCAACCAAGATCATTTTTCAAGCTCTGAAAACACCATATATTTT
TRBV29-1,NA,TRBJ2-3,NA,CSATVGTDTQYF,TGTAGCGCTACAGTGGGCACAGATACGCAGTATTTT
TRBV10-3,NA,TRBJ2-7,NA,CAISGNRDRVLNEQYF,TGTGCCATCAGTGGCAACCGGGATAGGGTATTGAACGAGCAGTACTTC
TRBV12-3/TRBV12-4,many,TRBJ2-3,TRBD2,CASSSPGLAGTDTQYF,TGTGCCAGCAGTTCTCCCGGACTAGCGGGCACAGATACGCAGTATTTT
TRBV12-3/TRBV12-4,NA,TRBJ2-5,NA,CASSVSGISRETQYF,TGTGCCAGTAGCGTATCGGGAATTAGCCGTGAGACCCAGTACTTC
TRBV10-3,NA,TRBJ1-3,NA,CATRDTQGVGNTIYF,TGTGCCACCCGGGACACCCAAGGTGTTGGTAACACCATATATTTT
TRBV28,NA,TRBJ2-7,NA,CASSLRSSSSYEQYF,TGTGCAAGCAGTTTACGGTCCAGCAGCTCCTACGAGCAGTACTTC
TRBV6-1,NA,TRBJ2-7,TRBD1,CASNEAPGQAYEQYF,TGTGCCAGCAATGAAGCGCCGGGACAGGCCTACGAGCAGTACTTC
TRBV6-5,many,TRBJ2-1,TRBD2,CASSPIATSGYNEQFF,TGTGCCAGCAGTCCTATCGCGACTAGCGGCTACAATGAGCAGTTCTTC
TRBV4-1,NA,TRBJ1-2,NA,CVSSQEGPAFGYIF,TGCGTCAGCAGCCAAGAGGGCCCGGCGTTTGGCTACATCTTC
TRBV7-9,NA,TRBJ2-1,NA,CASSLGGRVHNEQFF,TGTGCCAGCAGCTTAGGGGGCAGGGTACACAATGAGCAGTTCTTC
TRBV7-3,NA,TRBJ2-3,NA,CASSSPQQPDTQYF,TGTGCCAGCAGCTCCCCTCAACAGCCAGATACGCAGTATTTT
TRBV29-1,NA,TRBJ1-3,NA,CSVFKTGSYGNTIYF,TGCAGCGTTTTCAAAACAGGTAGCTATGGAAATACCATATATTTT
TRBV2,many,TRBJ2-3,NA,CASTDPPADTQYF,TGTGCCAGCACTGACCCTCCCGCAGATACGCAGTATTTT
TRBV5-4,NA,TRBJ2-1,TRBD2,CASSQGLVGGGPCNEQFF,TGTGCCAGCAGCCAAGGACTAGTGGGAGGTGGGCCCTGCAATGAGCAGTTCTTC
TRBV6-5,NA,TRBJ2-1,TRBD2,CTSRGLAGEHNEQFF,TGTACCAGTAGGGGACTAGCGGGGGAACACAATGAGCAGTTTTTC
TRBV5-1,NA,TRBJ2-1,TRBD1,CASSPTGTVNNEQFF,TGTGCCAGCAGCCCCACTGGGACAGTAAACAATGAGCAGTTCTTC
TRBV6-5,many,TRBJ2-7,NA,CASSRRDEQYF,TGTGCCAGCAGTCGTAGAGACGAGCAGTACTTC
TRBV12-3/TRBV12-4,medium-sized,TRBJ2-3,TRBD2,CASSKLAGGEDTQYF,TGTGCCAGCAGTAAACTAGCGGGAGGAGAAGATACGCAGTATTTT
TRBV5-6,once,TRBJ1-5,NA,CVSILYPGRRSNQPQHF,TGTGTCAGCATTTTGTACCCAGGGAGGCGTAGCAATCAGCCCCAGCATTTC
TRBV5-1,NA,TRBJ2-6,TRBD1,CASNLEVGGVGRANVLAF,TGCGCCAGCAACTTGGAGGTAGGGGGCGTAGGAAGGGCCAACGTCCTGGCTTTC
TRBV12-3/TRBV12-4,NA,TRBJ2-2,TRBD2,CASSLLAGVVSGELFF,TGTGCCAGCAGTTTGTTAGCGGGAGTAGTCTCCGGTGAGCTGTTTTTT
TRBV6-6,NA,TRBJ1-6,NA,CASSYGPWGGNSPLHF,TGTGCCAGCAGTTACGGTCCCTGGGGAGGCAATTCACCCCTCCACTTT
TRBV6-1,NA,TRBJ1-2,NA,CVSWDITNYGYTF,TGTGTCAGCTGGGACATCACTAACTATGGCTACACCTTC
TRBV29-1,once,TRBJ2-1,NA,CSVVGTRLNEQFF,TGCAGCGTCGTTGGGACAAGGTTGAATGAGCAGTTCTTC
TRBV5-4,NA,TRBJ1-5,TRBD1,CTSRASGTGTDTQHF,TGTACCAGCAGGGCTAGCGGGACCGGGACAGATACGCAGCATTTT
TRBV12-3/TRBV12-4,NA,TRBJ1-2,TRBD1,CASSSTGEGGYTF,TGTGCCAGCAGTTCAACAGGGGAAGGGGGTTACACCTTC
TRBV6-5,NA,TRBJ2-1,TRBD1,CACSWQDRGNEHFF,TGTGCCTGCAGTTGGCAGGACAGGGGTAATGAGCATTTCTTC
TRBV11-2,NA,TRBJ2-1,NA,CASVLEDLREHGQFF,TGTGCCAGCGTACTAGAGGACCTCAGGGAACATGGGCAGTTCTTC
TRBV11-2,NA,TRBJ1-1,NA,CASSIGYTESFF,TGTGCCAGCAGCATAGGATACACTGAATCTTTCTTT
TRBV11-3,NA,TRBJ2-2,TRBD1,CASSLGQLDTGELLF,TGTGCCAGCAGCTTGGGACAGCTTGACACCGGGGAGCTGTTGTTT
TRBV7-9,NA,TRBJ2-7,TRBD1,CAGSSRDRGNEQYF,TGTGCCGGCAGCTCCCGGGACAGGGGAAACGAGCAGTACTTC
TRBV4-1,NA,TRBJ2-2,TRBD2,CASGLAGDVVGELFF,TGCGCCAGCGGTCTAGCGGGAGATGTCGTCGGGGAGCTGTTTTTT
TRBV20-1,NA,TRBJ2-3,NA,CSAPARRDDTYTQYF,TGCAGTGCTCCCGCCCGGCGGGACGACACATATACGCAGTATTTT
TRBV28,many,TRBJ1-2,TRBD1,CASSSTGGDGYTF,TGTGCCAGCAGCTCCACAGGGGGAGACGGCTACACCTTC
TRBV30,many,TRBJ2-2,NA,CAWSLATAGLLGELFF,TGTGCCTGGAGTCTTGCGACTGCGGGGCTTCTCGGGGAGCTGTTTTTT